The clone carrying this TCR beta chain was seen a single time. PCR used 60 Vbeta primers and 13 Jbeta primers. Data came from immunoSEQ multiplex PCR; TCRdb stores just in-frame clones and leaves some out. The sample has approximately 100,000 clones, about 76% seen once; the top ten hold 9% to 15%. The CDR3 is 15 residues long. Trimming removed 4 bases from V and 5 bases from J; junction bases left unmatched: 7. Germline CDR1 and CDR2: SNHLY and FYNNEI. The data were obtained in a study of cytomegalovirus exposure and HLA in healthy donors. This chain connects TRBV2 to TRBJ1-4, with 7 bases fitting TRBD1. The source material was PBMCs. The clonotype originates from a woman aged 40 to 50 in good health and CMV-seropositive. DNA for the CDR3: TGTGCCAGCAGTGTGGCAAGGGGGCGAAATGAAAAACTGTTTTTT. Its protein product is CASSVARGRNEKLFF.